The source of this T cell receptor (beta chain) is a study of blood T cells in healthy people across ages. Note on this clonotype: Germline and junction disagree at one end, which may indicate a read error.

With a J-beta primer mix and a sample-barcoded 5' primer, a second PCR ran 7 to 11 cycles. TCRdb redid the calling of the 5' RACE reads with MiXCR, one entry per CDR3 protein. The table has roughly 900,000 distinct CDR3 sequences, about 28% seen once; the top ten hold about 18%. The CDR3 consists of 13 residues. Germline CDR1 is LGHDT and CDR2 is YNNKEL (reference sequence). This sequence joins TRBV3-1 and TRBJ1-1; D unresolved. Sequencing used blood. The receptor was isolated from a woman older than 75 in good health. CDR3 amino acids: CTSSQSRDTEAFF. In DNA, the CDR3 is TGTACCAGCAGCCAATCCCGAGACACTGAAGCTTTCTTT.